One and the same sample provided the 20 T cell receptor beta chains below, sequenced in a study of molecular identifiers for immune sequencing clone quantification. From the PCR reads, TCRdb called clonotypes with MiXCR, one entry per CDR3 protein. The data contain 9,500 to 15,000 distinct CDR3 sequences, about 17% of them singletons. The sample comprised naive CD8+ T cells from blood, with Jurkat cell RNA spiked in. Subset reported: FACS-sorted CD8+CD4-CCR7+CD45RA+ naive T cells. These receptors were taken from a human donor in good health. Some libraries in this study had Jurkat cell RNA spiked in.

This clonotype was counted at least ten times. The chain employs TRBV7-9 and TRBJ1-5, with no clear D. The germline V gene encodes CDR1 SEHNR and CDR2 FQNEAQ (reference sequence). Trimming pared 4 bases from V and 5 bases from J, leaving 6 bases between. CDR3 length equals 12 residues. The CDR3 nucleotides read TGTGCCAGCAGCTCAATAGATCAGCCCCAGCATTTT. Translating gives CASSSIDQPQHF. The whole variable domain, remainder taken from reference TRBV7-9 and TRBJ1-5, is DTGVSQNPRHKITKRGQNVTFRCDPISEHNRLYWYRQTLGQGPEFLTYFQNEAQLEKSRLLSDRFSAERPKGSFSTLEIQRTEQGDSAMYLCASSSIDQPQHFGDGTRLSIL.

The sample holds many counts of this clonotype. V usage is TRBV12-3 or TRBV12-4 and J usage is TRBJ2-1; a possible D gene is TRBD2 (5 bases). The V and J ends lost 4 bases and 4 bases respectively, with 14 bases between them. The CDR3 sequence is 15 residues long. The CDR3 sequence: CASSSGLPGYNEQFF. The CDR3 coding sequence is TGTGCCAGCAGTTCCGGGCTCCCGGGGTACAATGAGCAGTTCTTC.

In its sample, this clonotype was seen many times. The rearrangement links TRBV27 to TRBJ2-3; TRBD2 aligns across 10 bases. With V trimmed by 3 bases and J by 6 bases, 6 bases remained unmatched. The CDR3 sequence is 15 residues long. Germline assignment: CDR1 MNHEY and CDR2 SMNVEV (reference sequence). The CDR3 DNA sequence: TGTGCCAGCAGTTTCACTAGCGGGACCCTGGATACGCAGTATTTT. Protein product: CASSFTSGTLDTQYF.

This clonotype was seen ten or more times. The V gene is TRBV19, the J gene TRBJ1-6; D is unresolved. Trimming removed 6 bases from V and 6 bases from J, with 12 bases in between. Germline V CDR1 and CDR2: LNHDA, SQIVND (reference sequence). The CDR3 contains 14 residues. CDR3 sequence (DNA): TGTGCCAGTAGCCCTGGCCAGCCTAATTCACCCCTCCACTTT. Its protein is CASSPGQPNSPLHF.

The rearrangement links TRBV20-1 to TRBJ2-7; 11 bases map to TRBD2. The CDR3 runs 15 residues. Germline V CDR1 and CDR2: DFQATT, SNEGSKA (reference sequence). The J segment lost 7 bases and the V segment lost 6 bases, leaving 14 bases of the junction unmatched. CDR3 coding DNA: TGCAGTGCCCGCCCCCTAGCGGGAGGTTCGTGGGAGCAGTACTTC. It is translated as CSARPLAGGSWEQYF.

This clonotype is medium-sized in the sample. J is TRBJ2-7 and V is TRBV4-3; TRBD2 matches 9 bases. This CDR3 spans 16 amino acids. Germline CDR1 and CDR2: LGHNA and YSLEER. Trimming at V came to 3 bases and at J to 7 bases, leaving 13 bases not matched to a gene. CDR3 bases: TGCGCCAGCAGCCAGTCCCCTAGCGGGAACCTCGGAGAGCAGTACTTC. This translates into CASSQSPSGNLGEQYF.

This clonotype is medium-sized in the sample. V usage is TRBV7-2 and J usage is TRBJ2-3; weak D call: TRBD2 (5 bases). Germline values: CDR1 SGHTA, CDR2 FQGNSA. The V end lost 1 base, the J end lost 4 bases, and 12 bases lay between the germline ends. CDR3 size: 15 residues. CDR3 in amino acids: CASSLGAGDSDTQYF. The CDR3 region has the DNA TGTGCCAGCAGCTTAGGGGCCGGGGATTCAGATACGCAGTATTTT.

This clonotype has at least ten counts. CDR3 DNA sequence: TGTGCCACCAGCAGAGCACCGGGACAGCTAAACACTGAAGCTTTCTTT. Protein: CATSRAPGQLNTEAFF. The chain combines TRBV15 with TRBJ1-1, with TRBD1 matching 7 bases. The CDR3 totals 16 residues. CDR1 and CDR2 (germline): LNHNV, YYDKDF (reference sequence). Trimming took 1 base from V and 2 from J; bases not matched to a gene: 7.

The chain combines TRBV11-3 with TRBJ1-4; D call uncertain. Germline-derived CDR1 and CDR2 are SGHNT and YENEEA. The V gene lost 6 bases and the J gene lost 5 bases, with 10 bases spanning the gap. The CDR3 is 13 amino acids. CDR3 sequence: CASRLAVNEKLFF. The CDR3 coding sequence is TGTGCCAGCAGACTGGCGGTGAATGAAAAACTGTTTTTT.

This clonotype was picked up one time. Just one base apart from a much larger clone, this may be a read error. Without the conserved terminal phenylalanine or tryptophan, this CDR3 likely stems from a read error. This sequence joins TRBV7-9 and TRBJ1-5; D is unresolved. Trimming stripped 1 base from V and 1 base from J, with 2 bases between. This CDR3 spans 13 amino acids. Germline V CDR1 and CDR2: SEHNR, FQNEAQ (reference sequence). The CDR3 region has the DNA TGTGCCAGCAGCTTAGACAGCAATCAGCCCCAGCATTCT. This gives the protein CASSLDSNQPQHS.

As regards this clonotype: This could be a read error, since a much larger clone is one nucleotide away. V usage is TRBV27 and J usage is TRBJ2-7; tentative D call: TRBD2 (5 bases). This CDR3 is built from 11 residues. Looked up from germline, CDR1 is MNHEY and CDR2 is SMNVEV (reference sequence). CDR3 sequence (DNA): TGTGCCAGCAGTTTTGGAGGCGAGCATTACTTC. This gives the protein CASSFGGEHYF.

Worth noting for this clonotype: A much larger clone lies a single base off, so this may be a read error. In this CDR3 the conserved last residue, phenylalanine or tryptophan, is missing, so a read error is likely. The rearrangement joins TRBV5-4 to TRBJ1-6; no firm D call. V shed 0 bases and J shed 8 bases, with 6 bases lying between them. Germline V gives CDR1 SGHNT, CDR2 YYREEE (reference sequence). CDR3 length equals 13 residues. The DNA for the CDR3 is TGTGCCAGCAGCTTGGTACCCTATTCACCCCTCCACTCT. This sequence encodes CASSLVPYSPLHS.

This clonotype is deemed medium-sized. The CDR3 bases are TGCAGTGCTAGGGGACTAGCGACGGAGCAGTACTTC. Encoded protein: CSARGLATEQYF. This rearrangement joins TRBV20-1 to TRBJ2-7; TRBD2 aligns across 10 bases. The CDR3 is 12 amino acids. The junction had 3 bases not matched to a gene; V was cut back by 3 bases and J by 7 bases. CDR1 and CDR2 (germline): DFQATT, SNEGSKA (reference sequence).

To note about this clonotype: A much larger clone differs by one base, so this may be a read error. V gene TRBV4-1 combines with J gene TRBJ2-1, with 7 bases aligning to TRBD2. The CDR3 is 14 amino acids. After removal of 5 bases from V and 8 bases from J, the junction contained 9 bases not matched to a gene. The germline V gene encodes CDR1 MGHRA and CDR2 YSYEKL. CDR3 sequence (DNA): TGCGCCAGCAGCACCGGACTAGGGTACGATGAGCAGTTCTTC. Protein product: CASSTGLGYDEQFF.

This clonotype occurred many times. The chain recombines TRBV29-1 with TRBJ2-5; tentatively, D is TRBD2 (5 bases). Germline-derived CDR1 and CDR2 are SQVTM and ANQGSEA. The V gene lost 2 bases and the J gene lost 5 bases, with 12 bases spanning the gap. The CDR3 length is 13 residues. The CDR3 DNA reads as TGCAGCGTTGAAATGAGGGTTACGGAGACCCAGTACTTC. Its translation: CSVEMRVTETQYF.

This clonotype was counted a few times. A much larger clone lies one base from this, so it may be a read error. The chain couples TRBV5-1 to TRBJ2-3, with D tentatively TRBD1 (5 bases). TRBJ1-5 explains the end of the DNA better; the J call may be wrong. The germline V gene encodes CDR1 SGHRS and CDR2 YFSETQ. This CDR3 spans 16 amino acids. The CDR3 here is CASSFSSGAFTDTQHF. The CDR3 DNA follows: TGCGCCAGCAGCTTTTCTAGCGGGGCTTTCACAGATACGCAGCATTTT.

The gene calls are TRBV4-1 and TRBJ2-1; D is possibly TRBD2 (6 bases). Germline CDR1 is MGHRA and CDR2 is YSYEKL. The CDR3 totals 16 residues. The ends were cut back, 1 base at V and 3 bases at J, with 13 bases in the middle. The CDR3 is CASSQGIAVHYNEQFF. CDR3 nucleotides: TGCGCCAGCAGCCAAGGGATAGCGGTACACTACAATGAGCAGTTCTTC.

The J gene is TRBJ2-2, the V gene TRBV25-1; the D is unclear. V was trimmed by 6 bases and J by 4 bases, leaving 3 bases between them. The CDR3 sequence is 11 residues long. Per the germline V gene, CDR1 is MGHDK and CDR2 is SYGVNS. The CDR3 DNA follows: TGTGCCAGCAGATTCACCGGGGAGCTGTTTTTT. Amino acids: CASRFTGELFF. The full variable domain, its missing parts supplied by reference TRBV25-1 and TRBJ2-2, is EADIYQTPRYLVIGTGKKITLECSQTMGHDKMYWYQQDPGMELHLIHYSYGVNSTEKGDLSSESTVSRIRTEHFPLTLESARPSHTSQYLCASRFTGELFFGEGSRLTVL.

This clonotype is labeled medium-sized (0.01 to 0.1%). The chain joins TRBV7-9 to TRBJ2-5, with D perhaps matching TRBD1 (6 bases). V was shortened by 0 bases and J by 5 bases, with 16 bases between the two germline ends. The CDR3 totals 16 residues. From germline, CDR1 is SEHNR and CDR2 FQNEAQ (reference sequence). The CDR3 here is CASSLAPGASGETQYF. The CDR3 coding sequence is TGTGCCAGCAGCTTAGCGCCAGGGGCGAGTGGGGAGACCCAGTACTTC.

This clonotype is labeled medium-sized (0.01 to 0.1%). The chain joins TRBV7-9 to TRBJ1-1, with D possibly matching TRBD1 (5 bases). This CDR3 has 15 residues. Trimming shortened V by 1 base and J by 4 bases, and 13 bases separated the two germline ends. Germline V gene sequence: CDR1 SEHNR, CDR2 FQNEAQ (reference sequence). In DNA form, the CDR3 reads TGTGCCAGCAGCTTAGTTTATGGGGGAGGCACTGAAGCTTTCTTT. Translating it yields CASSLVYGGGTEAFF. The full variable domain, its missing parts supplied by reference TRBV7-9 and TRBJ1-1, is DTGVSQNPRHKITKRGQNVTFRCDPISEHNRLYWYRQTLGQGPEFLTYFQNEAQLEKSRLLSDRFSAERPKGSFSTLEIQRTEQGDSAMYLCASSLVYGGGTEAFFGQGTRLTVV.